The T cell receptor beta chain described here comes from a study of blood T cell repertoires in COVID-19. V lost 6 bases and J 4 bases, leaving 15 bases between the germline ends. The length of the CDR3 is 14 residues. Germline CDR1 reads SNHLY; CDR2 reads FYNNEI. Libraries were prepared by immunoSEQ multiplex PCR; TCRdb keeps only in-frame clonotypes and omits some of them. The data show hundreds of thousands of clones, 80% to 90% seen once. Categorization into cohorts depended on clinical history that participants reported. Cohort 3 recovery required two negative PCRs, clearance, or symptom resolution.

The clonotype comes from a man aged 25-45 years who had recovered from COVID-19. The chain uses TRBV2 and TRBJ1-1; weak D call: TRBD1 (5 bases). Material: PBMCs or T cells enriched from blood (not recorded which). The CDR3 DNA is TGTGCCAGCAGAGGGGACTCCGGAGGCACTGAAGCTTTCTTT. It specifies CASRGDSGGTEAFF. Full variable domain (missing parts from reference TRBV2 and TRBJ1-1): EPEVTQTPSHQVTQMGQEVILRCVPISNHLYFYWYRQILGQKVEFLVSFYNNEISEKSEIFDDQFSVERPDGSNFTLKIRSTKLEDSAMYFCASRGDSGGTEAFFGQGTRLTVV.